This record looks at one T cell receptor beta chain sequence and its context. This clone was seen more than once but under ten times. There is no known antigen for this receptor. The record has no base qualities; no much larger clone is one base away. The data stem from a study of beta chain features in type 1 diabetes (dated by TCRdb to the late 2010s). As for the study more broadly: No differences in mean age, gender distribution, total cell number or subset yield were found between patients and healthy donors. In the study, recently diagnosed type 1 diabetes patients and matched healthy donors were compared on the TCRB repertoires of their sorted circulating CD4+ T cell subsets. A total of roughly 100 million sorted cells were examined across all samples, and a strong correlation was observed between cell number per subset and RNA yield. Regulatory and stem cell-like memory subsets were obtained from only 8 patients and roughly 8 healthy donors, while naive and central memory subsets were obtained from all 30 or so donors.

Each donor gave one peripheral blood draw, approximately 0.11 L on average, collected into heparinised tubes. A BD FACSAria II was used to sort naive, central memory, regulatory and stem cell-like memory CD4+ T cells with a panel that included CD45RO, CCR7, CD25, CD127, CD95 and CD27. A purity above 98% was achieved for all sorted populations. PBMCs were isolated immediately by Lymphoprep density gradient centrifugation and stained directly without culture. So that batch effects would be minimized, each experiment stained and sorted samples in pairs, pairing one healthy donor with one patient. The trim is 6 bases for V and 4 bases for J, with a gap of 15 bases between the germline ends. The CDR3, from cysteine to phenylalanine, totals 14 residues. Just CDR3 DNA is preserved here, 42 bases in frame from base 1. The germline V gene encodes CDR1 SEHNR and CDR2 FQNEAQ (reference sequence). Paper-wide results and their limitations: HLA sub-analyses involved small numbers of individuals, so any influence of HLA type on TCRB rearrangement remained unresolved. Shorter templates might be favored by PCR, yet because patient and control samples were amplified and corrected together, any such skew would affect both groups equally. At VDJ recombination sites, patients with type 1 diabetes made fewer insertions and deleted more nucleotides, a pattern implying thymic rearrangement abnormalities. Type 1 diabetes patients showed a moderate but significant shortening of TCRB CDR3 length in all four CD4+ subsets. The naive, central memory and regulatory TCRB repertoires appeared to resemble one another more closely among patients than among healthy donors. Because cDNA was sequenced instead of genomic DNA, highly expressing activated cells could be over-represented, though the groups showed no difference in activation or CD3 levels.

The entire isolated RNA was reverse transcribed using the High Capacity cDNA Reverse Transcription Kit, and thus expressed TCRB transcripts were sequenced. Deep immunoSEQ sequencing was performed on naive, central memory and regulatory T cell samples, with an average of approximately 3.9 million total reads per sample. Sorted cells were lysed in RLT buffer and RNA was extracted with DNase-treated RNeasy Micro or Mini kits, depending on cell number. To prevent cross-contamination, every cell subset was processed on its own, while patient and healthy donor samples were processed together. The immunoSEQ multiplex PCR was used to amplify TCRB sequences from cDNA, generating 87-bp fragments that spanned the CDR3 region. Amplicons were sequenced on the Illumina HiSeq platform. As for how the authors treated the data: Synthetic template baselines were used to correct PCR bias computationally, reads within Hamming distance 2 were collapsed, and singletons that could not be merged were discarded. Reads were aligned to IMGT to assign V, D and J genes, CDR3 length, and insertions or deletions at six rearrangement sites. Within each subset, clonotype counts were normalized to sorted cell number, and only after that were true diversity and Gini coefficients computed with the tcR R package. Repertoire sharing was quantified using the overlap coefficient calculated on TCRB nucleotide sequences. Out-of-frame TCRB sequences from naive cells were analyzed to stand in for the pre-selection repertoire. The table comes from immuneACCESS by way of TCRdb, which keeps in-frame sequences with V and J called. Part of the clones is missing from these tables; in studies checked, under half for an unresolved V gene and the rest for unknown reasons. V, J and clone size are those of that table, while D and trimming were read from the DNA. This sample lists almost 250,000 clones; 14% were detected once. Of the sample, more than 0.02% is held by the ten largest clones.

In this chain, TRBV7-9 is recombined with TRBJ1-2; the D gene is unclear. The sequenced sample consisted of naive CD4+ T cells from blood. The cell subset or site label on this specimen signifies: true naive CD4+ T cells. The sequence was obtained from a woman aged 35 to 49 in good health. The CDR3 corresponds to CASSPDGSFYGYTF. The nucleotide sequence is given as TGTGCCAGCAGTCCCGACGGGAGTTTCTATGGCTACACCTTC.